Described below is a single T cell receptor (beta chain) sequence and its context. Its antigen is as yet unknown. Trimming took off 6 bases at V and 6 bases at J, with 15 bases between the two ends. The germline CDR1 and CDR2 sequences are MNHEY and SVGAGI. The CDR3 has 13 amino acids. Here immunoSEQ multiplex PCR was the method, and the copy in TCRdb shows in-frame clones only, minus some. The sample carries 25,000 or so clones, roughly nine tenths recorded once. This sample was included in a study of graft-versus-host responses after intestinal transplantation. Study background: Recipients had multivisceral, liver-intestinal, or isolated intestinal transplants. Recipients across the board were started on anti-thymocyte globulin induction, then kept on tacrolimus and steroids for approximately three years. Study-wide results and limits: Present in recipient marrow, GvH clones included some that appeared first in ileum or blood. Researchers found peak circulating GvH clone levels linked to early post-transplant HvG declines.

This chain links TRBV6-5 with TRBJ2-7; D might be TRBD2 (5 bases). Source: PBMCs, taken just under 40 days after intestinal transplant. The receptor was isolated from a human patient who received an intestinal transplant, so some T cells may come from the graft donor. This CDR3 reads CASSSGVAGEQYF. The CDR3 coding sequence is TGTGCCAGCAGCAGCGGCGTCGCCGGCGAGCAGTACTTC.